This note documents a single T cell receptor beta chain sequence. Antigen: not known. TCRdb's copy holds only in-frame clones and misses some; the assay was immunoSEQ multiplex PCR. The profile shows around 81,000 clones, around 84% of them singletons. This CDR3 region has 14 residues. Germline V lookup: CDR1 LNHDA, CDR2 SQIVND (reference sequence). The junction had 3 bases not matched to a gene; V was cut back by 5 bases and J by 0 bases. This entry belongs to a study of identifying expanded T cells in peripheral blood. Points from the study as a whole: Over two and four weeks, about 17 and 20 clones changed, versus more than 1 between replicates. Variance in clone template counts between roughly 2-week samples significantly increased with total template count across all healthy donors.

The origin of this receptor is a person between 18 and 75 years old in good health. The V gene is TRBV19, the J gene TRBJ2-7, with 8 bases that match TRBD1. Sequenced sample: blood. The DNA of the CDR3 is TGTGCCAGTAGTCCCGGGACAGGCTCCTACGAGCAGTACTTC. This codes for CASSPGTGSYEQYF.